A selection of T cell receptor beta chains follows, all from one sample in a study of T cell repertoires in cytomegalovirus infection. TCRdb itself ran the reads through MiXCR, one entry per CDR3 protein. In the table there are about 89,000 distinct CDR3 sequences, 25% to 35% of which are singletons. Their antigen targets remain unknown. The sample in question was CD8+ T cells from cultured PBMCs, obtained from culture after CMV antigen stimulation. The receptor source for this set is a human donor in good health (CMV status not recorded). Some clones in this sample may be carry-over from other donors' samples. Each CDR3 is given with its conserved first and last residue. A D gene is named only where the DNA matches it firmly. Part of the rows lack a size; the others show once, few, many or a class for expanded clones.

j_call,d_call,clone_size,v_call,cdr3_aa,cdr3_nt
TRBJ1-2,TRBD1,few,TRBV5-6,CASSLEQGTDGYTF,TGTGCCAGCAGCTTGGAACAGGGGACGGATGGCTACACCTTC
TRBJ2-3,TRBD2,medium-sized,TRBV20-1,CSAERDSTDTQYF,TGCAGTGCTGAGCGGGACTCGACAGATACGCAGTATTTT
TRBJ1-2,TRBD1,.,TRBV30,CAWKGTGLHGYTF,TGTGCCTGGAAGGGGACAGGCCTCCATGGCTACACCTTC
TRBJ2-1,.,.,TRBV10-2,CASSEGHSADKQFF,TGCGCCAGCAGTGAAGGGCACTCGGCCGATAAGCAGTTCTTC
TRBJ2-2,.,many,TRBV6-1,CASSDWGGRTGELFF,TGTGCCAGCAGTGATTGGGGAGGACGCACCGGGGAGCTGTTTTTT
TRBJ2-7,.,many,TRBV7-9,CASSHRNRGYEQYF,TGTGCCAGCAGCCACAGGAATAGGGGCTACGAGCAGTACTTC
TRBJ2-7,TRBD1,.,TRBV6-1,CVSSTGTATYEQYF,TGTGTCAGCAGTACCGGGACAGCGACATACGAGCAGTACTTC
TRBJ2-3,.,.,TRBV6-5,CASSYGGTDPADTQYF,TGTGCCAGCAGTTACGGGGGGACAGATCCTGCAGATACGCAGTATTTT
TRBJ1-4,.,many,TRBV15,CATSFFRGAGEKLFF,TGTGCCACCAGCTTCTTTCGAGGGGCGGGGGAAAAACTGTTTTTT
TRBJ2-3,TRBD1,.,TRBV28,CASTDRDWDTQYF,TGTGCCAGCACCGACAGGGATTGGGATACGCAGTATTTT
TRBJ1-4,TRBD1,few,TRBV4-1,CASSQDLEGAGNEKLFF,TGCGCCAGCAGCCAAGATCTGGAGGGGGCGGGTAATGAAAAACTGTTTTTT
TRBJ2-7,TRBD1,.,TRBV4-2,CASSQGGQDYEQYF,TGTGCCAGCAGCCAAGGCGGACAGGACTACGAGCAGTACTTC
TRBJ1-6,TRBD1,.,TRBV4-1,CASSTDRVNSPLHF,TGCGCCAGCAGCACGGACAGGGTGAACTCACCCCTCCACTTT
TRBJ1-3,TRBD1,few,TRBV7-9,CASSLGQFFSGNTIYF,TGTGCCAGCAGCTTGGGACAGTTCTTCTCTGGAAACACCATATATTTT
TRBJ2-5,TRBD1,many,TRBV7-9,CASSPGQGEETQYF,TGTGCCAGCAGCCCGGGACAGGGGGAAGAGACCCAGTACTTC
TRBJ2-1,TRBD2,.,TRBV20-1,CSAPDPKRGRSYNEQFF,TGCAGTGCCCCCGACCCCAAGCGGGGGCGCTCCTACAATGAGCAGTTCTTC
TRBJ2-7,TRBD1,.,TRBV6-6,CASSYPGQGYEQYF,TGTGCCAGCAGTTACCCGGGACAGGGGTACGAGCAGTACTTC
TRBJ2-2,.,.,TRBV5-3,CASSSPGLDTGELFF,TGTGCCAGCAGCTCGCCAGGATTAGACACCGGGGAGCTGTTTTTT
TRBJ2-3,.,few,TRBV20-1,CSASTRLGVPTDTQYF,TGCAGTGCTAGTACTCGACTAGGAGTCCCCACAGATACGCAGTATTTT
TRBJ2-6,.,.,TRBV19,CASSIIWGSGANVLTF,TGTGCCAGTAGTATTATCTGGGGCTCTGGGGCCAACGTCCTGACTTTC
TRBJ2-7,TRBD1,few,TRBV7-3,CASSLASGTGPPYEQYF,TGTGCCAGCAGCTTAGCTTCCGGGACAGGGCCTCCCTACGAGCAGTACTTC
TRBJ1-1,.,.,TRBV25-1,CASSDGLSVPRAFF,TGTGCCAGCAGTGATGGGCTCAGCGTCCCTCGAGCTTTCTTT
TRBJ2-5,TRBD2,few,TRBV28,CASSFTSGVKETQYF,TGTGCCAGCAGCTTTACTAGCGGGGTGAAAGAGACCCAGTACTTC
TRBJ2-7,TRBD1,.,TRBV20-1,CSAEGQTSYEQYF,TGCAGTGCCGAGGGACAGACCTCCTACGAGCAGTACTTC
TRBJ1-4,TRBD1,few,TRBV12-3/TRBV12-4,CASRLTGKNEKLFF,TGTGCCAGCAGGCTGACAGGGAAAAATGAAAAACTGTTTTTT
TRBJ2-5,TRBD2,.,TRBV11-2,CASSLSGAPEETQYF,TGTGCCAGCAGCTTAAGCGGGGCCCCTGAAGAGACCCAGTACTTC
TRBJ1-1,.,.,TRBV4-1,CASSFEENTEAFF,TGCGCCAGCAGCTTTGAAGAGAACACTGAAGCTTTCTTT
TRBJ1-4,.,many,TRBV3-1,CASSQDPTATNEKLFF,TGTGCCAGCAGCCAAGATCCCACAGCAACTAATGAAAAACTGTTTTTT
TRBJ1-3,.,few,TRBV15,CATSREPGNTIYF,TGTGCCACCAGCAGGGAACCTGGAAACACCATATATTTT
TRBJ2-5,.,many,TRBV5-1,CASRRDQPGETQYF,TGCGCCAGCAGGCGGGACCAACCTGGAGAGACCCAGTACTTC
TRBJ2-1,TRBD2,.,TRBV7-6,CASSDLAGTYNEQFF,TGTGCCAGCAGCGACCTAGCGGGGACTTACAATGAGCAGTTCTTC
TRBJ2-1,.,many,TRBV5-6,CASSLAWGGYNEQFF,TGTGCCAGCAGCTTGGCCTGGGGCGGTTACAATGAGCAGTTCTTC
TRBJ2-5,.,few,TRBV27,CASSFRQTYQETQYF,TGTGCCAGCAGTTTTCGACAGACGTACCAAGAGACCCAGTACTTC
TRBJ1-1,.,few,TRBV12-3/TRBV12-4,CASSFGPPNTEAFF,TGTGCCAGCAGTTTTGGACCTCCGAACACTGAAGCTTTCTTT
TRBJ2-7,TRBD1,.,TRBV20-1,CSARRDSSYEQYF,TGCAGTGCTCGCAGGGACAGCTCCTACGAGCAGTACTTC
TRBJ1-1,.,.,TRBV4-1,CASSQESWQTNTEAFF,TGCGCCAGCAGCCAAGAGAGCTGGCAGACGAACACTGAAGCTTTCTTT
TRBJ2-7,.,.,TRBV6-1,CASSEEDSYEQYF,TGTGCCAGCAGTGAAGAGGACAGCTACGAGCAGTACTTC